Listed here are 11 T cell receptor beta chains from one sample, sequenced in a study of OX40 agonist ivuxolimab in advanced cancers. TCRdb's copy holds only in-frame clones and misses some; the assay was immunoSEQ multiplex PCR. The sample holds 15,000 to 25,000 clones; 85% to 90% are singletons and the top ten take roughly 50%. The starting material was CD4+ or CD8+ T cells sorted from blood, obtained in a trial of the OX40 agonist ivuxolimab. All receptors come from an adult with an advanced solid tumor such as melanoma, head and neck, liver or kidney cancer.

The rearrangement uses TRBV9 and TRBJ2-7, with a tentative D call TRBD2 (6 bases). Trimming cost V 4 bases and J 0 bases, with 17 bases left between them. The CDR3 runs 16 residues. The germline gives CDR1 SGDLS, CDR2 YYNGEE. The CDR3 protein is CASSPPAGTYSYEQYF. In DNA, the CDR3 is TGTGCCAGCAGCCCCCCCGCCGGGACTTACTCCTACGAGCAGTACTTC.

This sequence joins TRBV29-1 and TRBJ2-1, with D maybe TRBD2 (5 bases). Per germline, CDR1 SQVTM and CDR2 ANQGSEA. V was shortened by 0 bases and J by 5 bases, with 14 bases between the two germline ends. The CDR3 is 15 amino acids. As DNA, the CDR3 is TGCAGCGTTGAAGAATGGTACGGGGAAAACAATGAGCAGTTCTTC. Translation gives CSVEEWYGENNEQFF.

The chain uses TRBV6-1 and TRBJ2-7, with TRBD2 identical over 9 bases. The germline V gene encodes CDR1 MNHNS and CDR2 SASEGT. There are 15 residues in the CDR3. V gave up 4 bases and J gave up 3 bases; unmatched junction bases: 7. CDR3 in amino acids: CASSGAGGEFYEQYF. The CDR3 DNA follows: TGTGCCAGCAGTGGGGCGGGGGGGGAGTTCTACGAGCAGTACTTC.

Here the CDR3 DNA reads TGTGCCAGCACCGGGGACAGGGGATCCTACGAGCAGTACTTC. This sequence encodes CASTGDRGSYEQYF. This sequence joins TRBV7-9 and TRBJ2-7; TRBD1 matches 10 bases. From germline, CDR1 is SEHNR and CDR2 FQNEAQ (reference sequence). The CDR3 totals 14 residues. V dropped 7 bases and J dropped 1; count of bases not matched to a gene: 4.

This clone was found once. This rearrangement joins TRBV10-1 to TRBJ2-7, with D maybe TRBD2 (5 bases). V was pared by 5 bases and J by 3 bases, with 14 bases between. This CDR3 spans 14 amino acids. Germline loops: CDR1 WNHNN, CDR2 SYGVQD (reference sequence). The CDR3 DNA is TGCGCCAGCAGTCCGGGGTTAGCGTTCTACGAGCAGTACTTC. Its protein is CASSPGLAFYEQYF.

The chain links TRBV27 to TRBJ2-3; D is unresolved. The CDR3 is made up of 15 amino acids. CDR1 and CDR2 from the germline V gene are MNHEY and SMNVEV (reference sequence). The V end lost 4 bases, the J end lost 0 bases, and 11 bases lay between the germline ends. In DNA form, the CDR3 reads TGTGCCAGCAGTTCAAACCTTCATAGCACAGATACGCAGTATTTT. Protein sequence: CASSSNLHSTDTQYF.

This clone was recorded only once. J is TRBJ2-7 and V is TRBV28; D is possibly TRBD2 (6 bases). Germline V lookup: CDR1 MDHEN, CDR2 SYDVKM. Trimming shortened V by 4 bases and J by 2 bases, and 12 bases separated the two germline ends. The CDR3 extends over 14 amino acids. The CDR3: CASSSRGSPYEQYF. The DNA for the CDR3 is TGTGCCAGCAGTTCTCGGGGGTCCCCCTACGAGCAGTACTTC. Together with reference TRBV28 and TRBJ2-7, the CDR3 gives the full variable domain: DVKVTQSSRYLVKRTGEKVFLECVQDMDHENMFWYRQDPGLGLRLIYFSYDVKMKEKGDIPEGYSVSREKKERFSLILESASTNQTSMYLCASSSRGSPYEQYFGPGTRLTVT.

The rearrangement uses TRBV18 and TRBJ2-7; the D gene is possibly TRBD2 (5 bases). CDR3 length equals 17 residues. V was clipped by 0 bases and J by 5 bases, with 20 bases between them. CDR1 and CDR2 (germline): KGHSH, LQKENI. The CDR3 DNA is TGTGCCAGCTCACCACCATTGGGGAGTTCGGGTCTAGACGAGCAGTACTTC. Amino acid sequence: CASSPPLGSSGLDEQYF.

The DNA for the CDR3 is TGTGCCAGCAGCTTGGCCGCCGCGGGACAAATACTTGGTGAGCAGTTCTTC. Its translation: CASSLAAAGQILGEQFF. The V call is TRBV5-6, the J call TRBJ2-1; perhaps D is TRBD1 or TRBD2 (6 bases each). CDR3 size: 17 residues. Trimming removed 0 bases from V and 9 bases from J, with 22 bases in between. Per germline, CDR1 SGHDT and CDR2 YYEEEE.

J is TRBJ2-1 and V is TRBV29-1; 11 nucleotides match TRBD1. After removal of 7 bases from V and 9 bases from J, the junction contained 8 bases not matched to a gene. This CDR3 region has 13 residues. The germline gives CDR1 SQVTM, CDR2 ANQGSEA. CDR3 residues: CSAPGQGAFEQFF. The CDR3 DNA sequence: TGCAGCGCACCCGGACAGGGGGCTTTTGAGCAGTTCTTC.

V and J are TRBV6-1 and TRBJ2-4; 8 bases are shared with TRBD1. Germline V gene data show CDR1 as MNHNS and CDR2 as SASEGT. V trimming: 1 base; J trimming: 3 bases; junction bases outside the gene matches: 17. The CDR3 loop spans 20 amino acids. CDR3 protein: CASSEGGSGGAKYSKNIQYF. CDR3 sequence (DNA): TGTGCCAGCAGTGAAGGTGGATCAGGGGGCGCAAAATATAGCAAAAACATTCAGTACTTC.